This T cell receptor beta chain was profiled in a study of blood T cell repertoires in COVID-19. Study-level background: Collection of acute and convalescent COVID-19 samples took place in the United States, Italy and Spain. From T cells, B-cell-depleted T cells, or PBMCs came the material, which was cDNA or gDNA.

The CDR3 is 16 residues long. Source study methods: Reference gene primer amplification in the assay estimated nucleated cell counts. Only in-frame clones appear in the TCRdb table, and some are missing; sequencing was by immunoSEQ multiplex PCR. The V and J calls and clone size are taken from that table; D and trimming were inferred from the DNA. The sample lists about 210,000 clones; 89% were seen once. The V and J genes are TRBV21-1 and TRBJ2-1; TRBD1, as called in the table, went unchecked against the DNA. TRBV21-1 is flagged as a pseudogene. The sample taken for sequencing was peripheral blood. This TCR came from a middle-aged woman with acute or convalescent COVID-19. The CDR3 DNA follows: TGTGCCAGCAGCAACTTAACAGGGGGCTCCTACAATGAGCAGTTCTTC. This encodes CASSNLTGGSYNEQFF.